These 21 T cell receptor beta chains were sequenced from one sample in a study of immune cell composition in non-small cell lung cancer. Sequenced by immunoSEQ multiplex PCR; TCRdb stores in-frame clones only, minus some. The table has about 3,100 clones, about 70% seen once. Normal lung sampling was at least 3 cm from the tumour, as distant as possible. Material: non-adjacent lung tissue. Every receptor here comes from a human donor with non-small cell lung cancer.

The rearrangement links TRBV2 to TRBJ1-1; D remains unclear. Looked up from germline, CDR1 is SNHLY and CDR2 is FYNNEI. The CDR3 has 14 amino acids. Trimming shortened V by 8 bases and J by 0 bases, and 13 bases separated the two germline ends. CDR3 sequence (DNA): TGTGCCAGCGGTCAGGCAGATATGAACACTGAAGCTTTCTTT. It yields the protein CASGQADMNTEAFF.

The CDR3 loop reads CASSGTGGTQYF. The CDR3 region has the DNA TGCGCCAGCAGTGGGACCGGGGGTACGCAGTATTTT. The chain links TRBV10-1 to TRBJ2-3; D is possibly TRBD2 (6 bases). The CDR3 extends over 12 amino acids. Germline values: CDR1 WNHNN, CDR2 SYGVQD (reference sequence). V dropped 4 bases and J dropped 8 bases, with 10 bases sitting between them.

This clone was detected once. The gene calls are TRBV5-1 and TRBJ1-3, with D perhaps TRBD1 (6 bases). The germline V and J ends were trimmed by 0 bases and 4 bases, with 17 bases remaining between them. Germline lookup yields CDR1 SGHRS and CDR2 YFSETQ. The CDR3 has 17 amino acids. CDR3 in DNA: TGCGCCAGCAGCTTGGGGGGACATACTCTAATCGGAAACACCATATATTTT. Its protein product is CASSLGGHTLIGNTIYF. The variable domain in full, completed from reference TRBV5-1 and TRBJ1-3, reads KAGVTQTPRYLIKTRGQQVTLSCSPISGHRSVSWYQQTPGQGLQFLFEYFSETQRNKGNFPGRFSGRQFSNSRSEMNVSTLELGDSALYLCASSLGGHTLIGNTIYFGEGSWLTVV.

The genes are TRBV7-8 and TRBJ2-5; the D gene is possibly TRBD1 (6 bases). V lost 1 base and J 6 bases, leaving 21 bases between the germline ends. The germline gives CDR1 SGHVS, CDR2 FQNEAQ. This CDR3 is built from 17 residues. DNA of the CDR3: TGTGCCAGCAGCTTAGTTCCTCAGACAGGTATCCGGAAGACCCAGTACTTC. Translated, it gives CASSLVPQTGIRKTQYF.

This clone came up once. This chain links TRBV7-9 with TRBJ2-5, with TRBD2 matching 9 bases. Germline-derived CDR1 and CDR2 are SEHNR and FQNEAQ (reference sequence). CDR3 size: 15 residues. Unmatched junction bases numbered 6, after V lost 5 bases and J lost 2 bases. The CDR3 nucleotides are TGTGCCAGCAGCCTTGTCCTAGCGGGACAAGAGACCCAGTACTTC. It encodes CASSLVLAGQETQYF. Full variable domain (remainder filled in from reference TRBV7-9 and TRBJ2-5): DTGVSQNPRHKITKRGQNVTFRCDPISEHNRLYWYRQTLGQGPEFLTYFQNEAQLEKSRLLSDRFSAERPKGSFSTLEIQRTEQGDSAMYLCASSLVLAGQETQYFGPGTRLLVL.

This clone was detected only a few times. V and J are TRBV5-4 and TRBJ2-7; perhaps TRBD2 as D (6 bases). The germline V gene has CDR1 SGHNT and CDR2 YYREEE (reference sequence). The CDR3 contains 17 residues. V shed 0 bases and J shed 2 bases, with 18 bases lying between them. CDR3 in amino acids: CASSLAGGAGVAYEQYF. The CDR3 coding sequence is TGTGCCAGCAGCTTGGCCGGAGGAGCGGGCGTTGCCTACGAGCAGTACTTC.

The CDR3 coding sequence is TGTGCCAGCACTCCGGGGGCGGGGGGGTTCACCGGGGAGCTGTTTTTT. The encoded protein is CASTPGAGGFTGELFF. The chain employs TRBV7-2 and TRBJ2-2, with TRBD2 matching 9 bases. V was clipped by 7 bases and J by 4 bases; unmatched bases: 10. Germline loops: CDR1 SGHTA, CDR2 FQGNSA. The CDR3 loop spans 16 amino acids.

The rearrangement uses TRBV6-1 and TRBJ1-2; D remains unclear. The CDR3 has 13 residues. CDR1 MNHNS and CDR2 SASEGT come from the germline V gene. The ends were cut back, 3 bases at V and 3 bases at J, with 8 bases in the middle. In nucleotides, the CDR3 is TGTGCCAGCAGTGAGAGGGAGCACTATGGCTACACCTTC. Translated, it gives CASSEREHYGYTF.

This clone was seen only a few times. The rearrangement uses TRBV7-2 and TRBJ2-3, with D perhaps TRBD2 (6 bases). Germline lookup yields CDR1 SGHTA and CDR2 FQGNSA. The V end was cut by 0 bases, the J end by 7 bases, with 14 bases between. The CDR3 sequence is 15 residues long. The CDR3 DNA follows: TGTGCCAGCAGCTTAGCCCGGGGGTCGACCAATACGCAGTATTTT. It specifies CASSLARGSTNTQYF.

This chain joins TRBV30 and TRBJ2-7; 10 bases map to TRBD2. CDR1 and CDR2 (germline): GTSNPN, SVGIG (reference sequence). J lost 5 bases, V lost 3 bases, and 7 bases had no gene match. This CDR3 is built from 14 residues. CDR3 amino acids: CAWRLLAGLHEQYF. CDR3 DNA sequence: TGTGCCTGGAGACTACTAGCGGGGCTTCACGAGCAGTACTTC.

The chain has TRBV7-2 and TRBJ2-2; tentatively, D is TRBD2 (7 bases). Germline-derived CDR1 and CDR2 are SGHTA and FQGNSA. Between the trimmed V and J ends, which lost 5 bases and 1 base, there was a span of 17 bases. CDR3 length equals 17 residues. The CDR3 nucleotides read TGTGCCAGCAGCCCAGTTAGGGGGGGGGTGAACACCGGGGAGCTGTTTTTT. This encodes CASSPVRGGVNTGELFF. The full variable domain, its missing parts supplied by reference TRBV7-2 and TRBJ2-2, is GAGVSQSPSNKVTEKGKDVELRCDPISGHTALYWYRQSLGQGLEFLIYFQGNSAPDKSGLPSDRFSAERTGGSVSTLTIQRTQQEDSAVYLCASSPVRGGVNTGELFFGEGSRLTVL.

This clone was seen a few times. The V call is TRBV29-1, the J call TRBJ1-5; D might be TRBD1 (6 bases). The CDR3 consists of 13 residues. Per germline, CDR1 SQVTM and CDR2 ANQGSEA. V dropped 7 bases and J dropped 2 bases, with 12 bases sitting between them. CDR3 residues: CSAQGSGNQPQHF. In DNA form, the CDR3 reads TGCAGCGCCCAGGGGTCGGGCAATCAGCCCCAGCATTTT.

The chain has TRBV7-3 and TRBJ1-4; tentative D call: TRBD1 (6 bases). V shed 0 bases and J shed 6 bases, with 11 bases lying between them. This CDR3 contains 15 residues. Germline lookup yields CDR1 SGHTA and CDR2 FQGTGA. In DNA form, the CDR3 reads TGTGCCAGCAGCTTAACAGGGGGAAAGGATGAAAAACTGTTTTTT. This gives the protein CASSLTGGKDEKLFF.

The rearrangement links TRBV4-3 to TRBJ2-5, with D possibly matching TRBD1 (6 bases). Germline values: CDR1 LGHNA, CDR2 YSLEER. CDR3 length equals 15 residues. Deletions cut 0 bases from V and 2 bases from J, with 10 bases between. CDR3 DNA: TGCGCCAGCAGCCAAGAAAGGGGGAAGCAAGAGACCCAGTACTTC. Residues: CASSQERGKQETQYF.

This clone was detected only once. The genes are TRBV2 and TRBJ2-5, with D possibly matching TRBD2 (5 bases). The germline V gene has CDR1 SNHLY and CDR2 FYNNEI. V was trimmed by 2 bases and J by 3 bases, leaving 10 bases between them. The CDR3 has 14 amino acids. CDR3 DNA: TGTGCCAGCAGTGAACGAGTGGGAGAAGAGACCCAGTACTTC. Translated, it gives CASSERVGEETQYF. The variable domain in full, completed from reference TRBV2 and TRBJ2-5, reads EPEVTQTPSHQVTQMGQEVILRCVPISNHLYFYWYRQILGQKVEFLVSFYNNEISEKSEIFDDQFSVERPDGSNFTLKIRSTKLEDSAMYFCASSERVGEETQYFGPGTRLLVL.

The CDR3 is CAISGPSRETQYF. CDR3 in DNA: TGTGCCATCAGTGGTCCTAGCAGAGAGACCCAGTACTTC. This chain joins TRBV10-3 and TRBJ2-5; tentative D call: TRBD2 (5 bases). Looked up from germline, CDR1 is ENHRY and CDR2 is SYGVKD. The CDR3 runs 13 residues. Trimming cost V 4 bases and J 4 bases, with 10 bases left between them.

The chain couples TRBV1 to TRBJ1-5; the table calls TRBD1, which could not be checked here. TRBV1 has pseudogene status. This CDR3 spans 15 amino acids. Written as DNA, the CDR3 is TGCACCAGCAGCCGGGGCAGGCGGTTAAATCAGCCCCAGCATTTT. It is translated as CTSSRGRRLNQPQHF.

J is TRBJ2-5 and V is TRBV7-2; 8 bases are a match to TRBD2. Trimming cost V 6 bases and J 2 bases; bases outside gene matches: 14. This CDR3 is built from 17 residues. CDR1 and CDR2 (germline): SGHTA, FQGNSA. This CDR3 is CASRGLSGGRGQETQYF. CDR3 nucleotides: TGTGCCAGCAGAGGTCTGAGCGGGGGCCGGGGGCAAGAGACCCAGTACTTC. The full variable domain, its missing parts supplied by reference TRBV7-2 and TRBJ2-5, is GAGVSQSPSNKVTEKGKDVELRCDPISGHTALYWYRQSLGQGLEFLIYFQGNSAPDKSGLPSDRFSAERTGGSVSTLTIQRTQQEDSAVYLCASRGLSGGRGQETQYFGPGTRLLVL.

The genes are TRBV28 and TRBJ2-6, with D perhaps TRBD2 (5 bases). The CDR3 consists of 18 residues. In germline, CDR1 is MDHEN, CDR2 SYDVKM. Trimming took 2 bases from V and 0 from J, leaving 14 bases between them. The CDR3: CASSLALVRVSGANVLTF. The CDR3 region has the DNA TGTGCCAGCAGTTTAGCCCTAGTGAGGGTCTCTGGGGCCAACGTCCTGACTTTC.

The chain has TRBV18 and TRBJ1-2, with 8 bases fitting TRBD1. CDR1 KGHSH and CDR2 LQKENI come from the germline V gene. This CDR3 has 14 residues. V was pared by 3 bases and J by 7 bases, with 7 bases of the junction left unmatched. The CDR3 sequence is CASSPSGQGSGYTF. DNA of the CDR3: TGTGCCAGCTCACCTTCCGGACAGGGCAGTGGCTACACCTTC.

This clone has only a few counts. V gene TRBV5-1 combines with J gene TRBJ2-7; 10 positions match TRBD1. The V gene end was trimmed by 6 bases and the J gene end by 6 bases; junction bases not matched to a gene: 9. CDR3 length: 14 residues. Germline-derived CDR1 and CDR2 are SGHRS and YFSETQ. CDR3 region: CASTLGTGASEQYF. CDR3 sequence (DNA): TGCGCCAGCACCCTCGGGACAGGGGCTAGCGAGCAGTACTTC. Full variable domain (outside the CDR3, taken from reference TRBV5-1 and TRBJ2-7): KAGVTQTPRYLIKTRGQQVTLSCSPISGHRSVSWYQQTPGQGLQFLFEYFSETQRNKGNFPGRFSGRQFSNSRSEMNVSTLELGDSALYLCASTLGTGASEQYFGPGTRLTVT.